Below, 27 T cell receptor beta chains from the same sample are listed, as sequenced in a study of blood T cell repertoires in COVID-19. Sequencing used immunoSEQ multiplex PCR; TCRdb keeps in-frame clones, though not all of them. This table has roughly 140,000 clones, 85% appearing once. The specimen was PBMCs or T cells enriched from blood (not recorded which). Receptors were obtained from a woman in her 40s who had recovered from COVID-19.

The chain links TRBV5-1 to TRBJ1-4; perhaps TRBD1 as D (5 bases). CDR1 is SGHRS and CDR2 is YFSETQ in the germline V gene. The CDR3 has 15 amino acids. V was trimmed by 0 bases and J by 7 bases, leaving 13 bases between them. CDR3 nucleotides: TGCGCCAGCAGCTTGGAAGGCAGGGAATCTGAAAAACTGTTTTTT. Residues: CASSLEGRESEKLFF.

This clone showed up just once. The J gene is TRBJ2-1, the V gene TRBV13, with 10 nucleotides matching TRBD2. Germline lookup yields CDR1 PRHDT and CDR2 FYEKMQ (reference sequence). CDR3 length: 14 amino acids. The junction had 7 bases not matched to a gene; V was cut back by 5 bases and J by 9 bases. The CDR3 protein is CASSLPSGRLEQFF. CDR3 bases: TGTGCCAGCAGCCTCCCTAGCGGGAGACTTGAGCAGTTCTTC.

This rearrangement joins TRBV9 to TRBJ1-5, with 7 bases that match TRBD1. Germline V gene sequence: CDR1 SGDLS, CDR2 YYNGEE. The ends lost 6 bases at V and 1 base at J; junction bases unmatched: 7. This CDR3 is built from 15 residues. CDR3 region: CASNLQGQSNQPQHF. The CDR3 nucleotides are TGTGCCAGCAACCTACAGGGGCAGAGCAATCAGCCCCAGCATTTT.

The chain is built from TRBV10-3 and TRBJ2-7, with TRBD2 matching 7 bases. Germline V CDR1 and CDR2: ENHRY, SYGVKD. V trimming: 6 bases; J trimming: 1 base; junction bases outside the gene matches: 9. The CDR3 is 15 amino acids. As DNA, the CDR3 is TGTGCCATCAGCCCCGAGCAGCGGGGATCCTACGAGCAGTACTTC. Translating gives CAISPEQRGSYEQYF.

The V call is TRBV18, the J call TRBJ2-7, with 10 bases that match TRBD1. The germline V gene encodes CDR1 KGHSH and CDR2 LQKENI. CDR3 size: 17 residues. Germline trimming cut 1 base from V and 3 bases from J; bases unmatched to any gene: 9. The CDR3 DNA reads TGTGCCAGCTCACCACTTTTTGGGACAGGGGATAACTACGAGCAGTACTTC. Protein: CASSPLFGTGDNYEQYF.

On this clone: One end of the junction is discordant with germline, which a read error may explain. V gene TRBV4-2 combines with J gene TRBJ2-7, with 12 positions matching TRBD2. CDR1 and CDR2 from the germline V gene are LGHNA and YNFKEQ. The CDR3 spans 14 residues. The CDR3 region is CASSQDHTSGRLDF. The CDR3 DNA sequence: TGTGCCAGCAGCCAAGATCATACTAGCGGGAGGCTTGACTTC.

The chain employs TRBV27 and TRBJ1-5; D not certain. V lost 3 bases, J lost 7 bases, and 10 bases lay in between. Germline assignment: CDR1 MNHEY and CDR2 SMNVEV (reference sequence). This CDR3 is built from 13 residues. The DNA for the CDR3 is TGTGCCAGCAGTTTGACACCACCGCAGCCCCAGCATTTT. Translated, it gives CASSLTPPQPQHF.

The rearrangement links TRBV10-2 to TRBJ1-5, with unresolved D. CDR1 and CDR2 (germline): WSHSY, SAAADI. The CDR3 is made up of 13 amino acids. V shed 7 bases and J shed 4 bases, with 11 bases lying between them. CDR3 residues: CASKGGGNQPQHF. CDR3 in DNA: TGCGCCAGCAAGGGAGGTGGGAATCAGCCCCAGCATTTT.

The chain has TRBV6-5 and TRBJ1-5, with D unclear. Deletions cut 0 bases from V and 5 bases from J, with 5 bases between. The CDR3 extends over 13 amino acids. Germline CDR1 MNHEY, CDR2 SVGAGI. The CDR3 DNA follows: TGTGCCAGCAGTTACTCTCGGGATCAGCCCCAGCATTTT. This codes for CASSYSRDQPQHF.

The V call is TRBV4-2, the J call TRBJ1-6, with D possibly matching TRBD1 (6 bases). Germline loops: CDR1 LGHNA, CDR2 YNFKEQ. V lost 6 bases, J lost 10 bases, and 19 bases lay in between. The CDR3 covers 15 residues. The DNA of the CDR3 is TGTGCCAGCAGTGACTCTGGGGGGGGCGGCTCACCCCTCCACTTT. Its protein is CASSDSGGGGSPLHF.

The chain carries TRBV6-1 and TRBJ1-5, with D perhaps TRBD1 (6 bases). The CDR3 loop spans 15 amino acids. The V end was cut by 0 bases, the J end by 6 bases, with 12 bases between. The germline gives CDR1 MNHNS, CDR2 SASEGT. CDR3: CASSEAGGGGQPQHF. CDR3 DNA: TGTGCCAGCAGTGAAGCTGGGGGCGGGGGTCAGCCCCAGCATTTT.

The chain has TRBV19 and TRBJ1-5; 7 positions agree with TRBD1. J gave up 0 bases and V 5 bases, and 7 bases lay outside the gene matches. CDR1 is LNHDA, CDR2 SQIVND, per germline (reference sequence). CDR3 length equals 16 residues. The DNA of the CDR3 is TGTGCCAGTAGTCAATCCAGGGGGAATAGCAATCAGCCCCAGCATTTT. This codes for CASSQSRGNSNQPQHF.

The rearrangement joins TRBV19 to TRBJ2-1; 8 nucleotides agree with TRBD1. Germline lookup yields CDR1 LNHDA and CDR2 SQIVND (reference sequence). Trimming at V came to 5 bases and at J to 9 bases, leaving 6 bases not matched to a gene. This CDR3 is 13 amino acids long. This chain's CDR3 is CASSPRTGSEQFF. CDR3 nucleotides: TGTGCCAGTAGTCCCCGGACAGGGTCTGAGCAGTTCTTC.

The chain employs TRBV2 and TRBJ2-2; D may be TRBD2 (5 bases). Germline assignment: CDR1 SNHLY and CDR2 FYNNEI. The CDR3 covers 23 residues. V was trimmed by 7 bases and J by 6 bases, leaving 42 bases between them. The CDR3 loop reads CASTLGIFQPTRKGPGISGELFF. The CDR3 DNA is TGTGCCAGCACCCTAGGAATATTTCAGCCTACTAGAAAGGGCCCGGGGATATCCGGGGAGCTGTTTTTT.

The chain carries TRBV19 and TRBJ2-7; 12 bases agree with TRBD1. J lost 6 bases, V lost 5 bases, and 5 bases had no gene match. The CDR3 runs to 14 residues. Germline-derived CDR1 and CDR2 are LNHDA and SQIVND (reference sequence). CDR3 protein: CASSPGQGAAEQYF. CDR3 DNA: TGTGCCAGTAGTCCGGGACAGGGGGCAGCCGAGCAGTACTTC.

The chain uses TRBV2 and TRBJ2-7, with 7 bases identical to TRBD1. CDR1 is SNHLY, CDR2 FYNNEI, per germline. This CDR3 has 18 residues. With 6 bases clipped from V and 0 bases from J, the junction kept 17 bases outside the gene matches. CDR3 bases: TGTGCCAGCAGGGAGAACAGTTATGGGACAGATAGCTCCTACGAGCAGTACTTC. Its protein product is CASRENSYGTDSSYEQYF.

The rearrangement joins TRBV12-3 or TRBV12-4 to TRBJ1-1; perhaps TRBD1 as D (5 bases). The CDR3 spans 13 residues. V lost 5 bases and J 6 bases, leaving 13 bases between the germline ends. The CDR3 here is CASSPQGSAEAFF. CDR3 DNA: TGTGCCAGCAGTCCCCAGGGATCAGCTGAAGCTTTCTTT.

The V call is TRBV5-4, the J call TRBJ2-1, with D possibly TRBD1 on 5 matching bases. The CDR3 has 12 amino acids. The germline V gene encodes CDR1 SGHNT and CDR2 YYREEE (reference sequence). Trimming stripped 3 bases from V and 8 bases from J, with 9 bases between. The CDR3 region is CASSSPQDEQFF. CDR3 sequence (DNA): TGTGCCAGCAGCTCGCCACAGGATGAGCAGTTCTTC.

This chain links TRBV6-5 with TRBJ1-2, with a weak D call TRBD1 (5 bases). The CDR3 covers 13 residues. V lost 2 bases, J lost 4 bases, and 8 bases lay in between. Germline V CDR1 and CDR2: MNHEY, SVGAGI. The CDR3 region has the DNA TGTGCCAGCAGTTACAAGGGGCTCTATGGCTACACCTTC. Its translation is CASSYKGLYGYTF.

The chain employs TRBV5-1 and TRBJ2-7; tentatively, D is TRBD2 (6 bases). Between the trimmed V and J ends, which lost 0 bases and 5 bases, there was a span of 12 bases. The germline gives CDR1 SGHRS, CDR2 YFSETQ. The CDR3 consists of 14 residues. Written as DNA, the CDR3 is TGCGCCAGCAGCTTGGCCGGGGGTAGGAACGAGCAGTACTTC. Protein: CASSLAGGRNEQYF.

This chain uses TRBV12-5 with TRBJ2-2; no firm D call. Germline values: CDR1 LGHNT, CDR2 FRNRAP. There are 17 residues in the CDR3. Trimming left V 3 bases short and J 0 bases short, with 14 bases between. For the CDR3, the DNA is TGTGCTAGTGGTTTAAGAATTCCACTCACGAACACCGGGGAGCTGTTTTTT. Translated, it gives CASGLRIPLTNTGELFF.

This clone turned up a few times. The J gene is TRBJ1-5, the V gene TRBV19; D perhaps matches TRBD1 (6 bases). The CDR3 sequence is 15 residues long. Germline V gene sequence: CDR1 LNHDA, CDR2 SQIVND (reference sequence). Trimming removed 1 base at V and 3 bases at J, with 10 bases between. CDR3 amino acids: CASSIGGQYNQPQHF. CDR3 sequence (DNA): TGTGCCAGTAGTATAGGGGGGCAGTACAATCAGCCCCAGCATTTT.

The rearrangement uses TRBV27 and TRBJ2-7; 12 bases match TRBD1. With V trimmed by 5 bases and J by 5 bases, 4 bases remained unmatched. The CDR3 length is 14 residues. Germline-derived CDR1 and CDR2 are MNHEY and SMNVEV (reference sequence). In DNA form, the CDR3 reads TGTGCCAGCAGTCCCGGGACAGGGGGCCACGAGCAGTACTTC. Translated, it gives CASSPGTGGHEQYF.

The V and J genes are TRBV18 and TRBJ2-1; D might be TRBD2 (10 bases). The CDR3 spans 20 residues. V dropped 0 bases and J dropped 7 bases, with 28 bases sitting between them. Germline V gene data show CDR1 as KGHSH and CDR2 as LQKENI. The CDR3 DNA reads as TGTGCCAGCTCACCACCAAGGACAGGGGTGGCTAGCGGGAGTACTAATGAGCAGTTCTTC. Residues: CASSPPRTGVASGSTNEQFF. The whole variable domain, filled in from reference TRBV18 and TRBJ2-1, reads NAGVMQNPRHLVRRRGQEARLRCSPMKGHSHVYWYRQLPEEGLKFMVYLQKENIIDESGMPKERFSAEFPKEGPSILRIQQVVRGDSAAYFCASSPPRTGVASGSTNEQFFGPGTRLTVL.

A few counts support this clone. V is TRBV3-1 (or the pseudogene TRBV3-2) and J is TRBJ2-7; 9 bases match TRBD2. The CDR3 runs to 15 residues. J lost 3 bases, V lost 1 base, and 4 bases had no gene match. Per the germline V gene, CDR1 is LGHDT and CDR2 is YNNKEL (reference sequence). In DNA form, the CDR3 reads TGTGCCAGCAGCCAAGGGCTAGCGGGGATCTACGAGCAGTACTTC. Translated, it gives CASSQGLAGIYEQYF.

This sequence joins TRBV6-5 and TRBJ2-7; D is possibly TRBD2 (6 bases). The CDR3 consists of 14 residues. The V end lost 4 bases, the J end lost 3 bases, and 13 bases lay between the germline ends. Germline loops: CDR1 MNHEY, CDR2 SVGAGI. The CDR3: CASSLASENYEQYF. DNA of the CDR3: TGTGCCAGCAGTTTAGCTAGCGAGAACTACGAGCAGTACTTC.

This chain connects TRBV30 to TRBJ2-1; TRBD2 might be the D (5 bases). The CDR3 loop spans 14 amino acids. Germline V gives CDR1 GTSNPN, CDR2 SVGIG (reference sequence). The V end was cut by 5 bases, the J end by 2 bases, with 13 bases between. This chain's CDR3 is CAWSKFGTYNEQFF. CDR3 in DNA: TGTGCCTGGTCCAAGTTCGGGACCTACAATGAGCAGTTCTTC.